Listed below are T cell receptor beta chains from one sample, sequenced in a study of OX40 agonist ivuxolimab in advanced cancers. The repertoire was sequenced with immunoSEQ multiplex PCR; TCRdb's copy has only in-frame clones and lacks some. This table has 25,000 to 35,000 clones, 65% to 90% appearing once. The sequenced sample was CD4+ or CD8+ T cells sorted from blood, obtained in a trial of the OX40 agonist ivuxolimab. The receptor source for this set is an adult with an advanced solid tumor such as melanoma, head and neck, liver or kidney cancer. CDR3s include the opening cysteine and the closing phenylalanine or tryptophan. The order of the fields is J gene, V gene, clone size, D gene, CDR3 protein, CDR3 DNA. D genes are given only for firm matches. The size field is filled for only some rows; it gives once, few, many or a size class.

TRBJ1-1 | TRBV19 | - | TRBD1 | CASSIHRGAEAFF | TGTGCCAGTAGTATCCACAGGGGAGCTGAAGCTTTCTTT
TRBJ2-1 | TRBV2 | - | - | CASSEQAVYNEQFF | TGTGCCAGCAGTGAACAGGCCGTCTACAATGAGCAGTTCTTC
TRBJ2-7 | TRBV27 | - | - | CASSLNRQWEQYF | TGTGCCAGCAGTTTAAACCGACAGTGGGAGCAGTACTTC
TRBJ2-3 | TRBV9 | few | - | CASSALEGPLDTQYF | TGTGCCAGCAGCGCCCTGGAAGGGCCGTTGGATACGCAGTATTTT
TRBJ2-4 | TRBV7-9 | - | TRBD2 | CASSYPSGGGKNIQYF | TGTGCCAGCAGCTACCCCAGCGGGGGGGGTAAAAACATTCAGTACTTC
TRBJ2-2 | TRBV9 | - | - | CASTPAVTNTGELFF | TGTGCCAGCACCCCAGCAGTGACGAACACCGGGGAGCTGTTTTTT
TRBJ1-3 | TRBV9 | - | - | CASSVVAGSGNTIYF | TGTGCCAGCAGCGTAGTAGCTGGCTCTGGAAACACCATATATTTT
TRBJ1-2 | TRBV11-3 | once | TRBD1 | CASSLDRPRDRGVSGYTF | TGTGCCAGCAGCTTAGATCGCCCGCGGGACAGGGGGGTTTCAGGCTACACCTTC
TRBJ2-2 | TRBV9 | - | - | CASSVEGENTGELFF | TGTGCCAGCAGCGTAGAAGGAGAGAACACCGGGGAGCTGTTTTTT
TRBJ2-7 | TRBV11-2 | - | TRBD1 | CASSQYTGGSSYEQYF | TGTGCCAGCAGCCAATATACAGGGGGGAGCTCCTACGAGCAGTACTTC
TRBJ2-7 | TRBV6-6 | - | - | CASSRDFLEQYF | TGTGCCAGCAGCCGGGACTTTCTCGAGCAGTACTTC
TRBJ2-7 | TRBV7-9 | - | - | CASSSLNEQYF | TGTGCCAGCAGCTCGTTGAACGAGCAGTACTTC
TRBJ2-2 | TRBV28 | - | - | CASSPPPHTGELFF | TGTGCCAGCAGCCCCCCGCCCCACACCGGGGAGCTGTTTTTT
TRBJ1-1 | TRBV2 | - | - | CASSDSSDTEAFF | TGTGCCAGCAGTGACTCCTCTGACACTGAAGCTTTCTTT
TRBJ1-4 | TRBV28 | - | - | CASSLEPGGGEKLFF | TGTGCCAGCAGTTTAGAGCCGGGGGGGGGCGAAAAACTGTTTTTT
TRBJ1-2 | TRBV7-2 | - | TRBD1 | CASSVPGQGVLGYGYTF | TGTGCCAGCAGCGTTCCGGGACAGGGGGTCCTAGGGTATGGCTACACCTTC
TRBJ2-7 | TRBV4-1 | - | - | CASSQTLDYEQYF | TGCGCCAGCAGCCAAACGTTGGACTACGAGCAGTACTTC
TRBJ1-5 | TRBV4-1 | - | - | CASSQEGVGQPQHF | TGCGCCAGCAGCCAAGAAGGTGTGGGTCAGCCCCAGCATTTT
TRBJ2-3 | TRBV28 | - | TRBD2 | CASYSGGAEGDTQYF | TGTGCCAGTTACAGCGGGGGGGCCGAGGGAGATACGCAGTATTTT
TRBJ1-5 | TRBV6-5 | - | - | CASSQGLYSNQPQHF | TGTGCCAGCAGTCAGGGACTCTATAGCAATCAGCCCCAGCATTTT
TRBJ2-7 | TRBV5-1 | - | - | CASSPTGTSYEQYF | TGCGCCAGCAGCCCCACAGGGACTTCCTACGAGCAGTACTTC
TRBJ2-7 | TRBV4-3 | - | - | CASSQGTGVYEQYF | TGCGCCAGCAGCCAAGGTACGGGAGTCTACGAGCAGTACTTC
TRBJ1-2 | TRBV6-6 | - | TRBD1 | CASSSWDSPNYGYTF | TGTGCCAGCAGTTCCTGGGACAGCCCTAACTATGGCTACACCTTC
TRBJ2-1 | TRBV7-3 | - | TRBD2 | CASSPSTSSYNEQFF | TGTGCCAGCAGCCCATCGACTAGCTCGTACAATGAGCAGTTCTTC
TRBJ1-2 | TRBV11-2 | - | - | CASSPPAAGNYGYTF | TGTGCCAGCAGCCCCCCGGCGGCCGGCAACTATGGCTACACCTTC
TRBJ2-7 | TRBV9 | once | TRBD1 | CASSATGSAYEQYF | TGTGCCAGCAGCGCGACAGGGTCAGCCTACGAGCAGTACTTC
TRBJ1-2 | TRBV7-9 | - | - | CASSLEERTGYTF | TGTGCCAGCAGCTTAGAGGAAAGGACCGGCTACACCTTC
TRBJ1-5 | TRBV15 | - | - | CATSRANQPQHF | TGTGCCACCAGTAGGGCCAATCAGCCCCAGCATTTT
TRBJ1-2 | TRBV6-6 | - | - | CASRPDPAHGYTF | TGTGCCAGCAGACCGGACCCTGCACATGGCTACACCTTC
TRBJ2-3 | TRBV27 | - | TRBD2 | CASSSPKAGGTDTQYF | TGTGCCAGCAGTTCACCGAAAGCGGGGGGCACAGATACGCAGTATTTT
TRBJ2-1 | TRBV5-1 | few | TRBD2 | CASSSVGTSGGYEQFF | TGCGCCAGCAGCTCAGTCGGGACTAGCGGGGGCTATGAGCAGTTCTTC
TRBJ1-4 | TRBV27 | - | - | CASSLLANEKLFF | TGTGCCAGCAGTTTACTAGCTAATGAAAAACTGTTTTTT
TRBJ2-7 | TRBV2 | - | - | CASSGTFRGTASSYEQYF | TGTGCCAGCAGTGGAACCTTTCGAGGCACAGCCAGCTCCTACGAGCAGTACTTC
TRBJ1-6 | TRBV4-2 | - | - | CASSQVFPPDSQNSPLHF | TGTGCCAGCAGCCAAGTATTTCCGCCGGACAGCCAAAATTCACCCCTCCACTTT
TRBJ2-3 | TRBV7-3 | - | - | CASSPLAGARDTQYF | TGTGCCAGCAGCCCCCTGGCGGGGGCTCGGGATACGCAGTATTTT
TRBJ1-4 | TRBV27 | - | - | CASSFQGKSEKLFF | TGTGCCAGCAGTTTTCAGGGGAAGAGCGAAAAACTGTTTTTT
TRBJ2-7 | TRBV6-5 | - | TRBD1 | CASNPGQGPYEQYF | TGTGCCAGCAATCCGGGACAGGGCCCCTACGAGCAGTACTTC
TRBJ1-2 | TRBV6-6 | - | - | CASSYSPANYGYTF | TGTGCCAGCAGTTACTCACCCGCTAACTATGGCTACACCTTC
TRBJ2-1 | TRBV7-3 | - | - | CASSLTSAPEQFF | TGTGCCAGCAGCTTAACATCCGCACCTGAGCAGTTCTTC
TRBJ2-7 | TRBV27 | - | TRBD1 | CASSPSGTDQYF | TGTGCCAGCAGTCCCTCCGGGACAGACCAGTACTTC
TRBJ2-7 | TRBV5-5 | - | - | CASSLVNSYEQYF | TGTGCCAGCAGCTTGGTCAACTCCTACGAGCAGTACTTC
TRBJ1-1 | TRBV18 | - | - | CASSPRGGGVPEAFF | TGTGCCAGCTCACCCAGGGGCGGCGGGGTCCCTGAAGCTTTCTTT
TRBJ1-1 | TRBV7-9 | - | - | CASSSGRNTEAFF | TGTGCCAGCAGTTCGGGACGCAACACTGAAGCTTTCTTT
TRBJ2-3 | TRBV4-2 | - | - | CASSQGGGHTDTQYF | TGTGCCAGCAGCCAAGGCGGGGGCCACACAGATACGCAGTATTTT
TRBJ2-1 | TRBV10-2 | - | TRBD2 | CASEGAGGRGSYNEQFF | TGCGCCAGCGAGGGAGCGGGGGGGCGGGGCTCCTACAATGAGCAGTTCTTC
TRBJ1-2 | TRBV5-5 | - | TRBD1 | CASSYEETGPNYGYTF | TGTGCCAGCAGCTACGAGGAGACAGGGCCTAACTATGGCTACACCTTC
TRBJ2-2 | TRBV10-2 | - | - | CASSEGGLAYTGELFF | TGCGCCAGCAGTGAGGGGGGGCTAGCGTACACCGGGGAGCTGTTTTTT
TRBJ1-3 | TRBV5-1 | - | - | CASSWDTSSGNTIYF | TGCGCCAGCAGCTGGGACACGAGCTCTGGAAACACCATATATTTT
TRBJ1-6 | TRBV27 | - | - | CASSLIGSPLHF | TGTGCCAGCAGTTTAATTGGGTCACCCCTCCACTTT
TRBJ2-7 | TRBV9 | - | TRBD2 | CASSPWTSNYEQYF | TGTGCCAGCAGCCCATGGACTAGCAACTACGAGCAGTACTTC
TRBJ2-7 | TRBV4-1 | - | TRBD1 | CASSPAGTGDYEQYF | TGCGCCAGCAGCCCTGCCGGGACAGGGGATTACGAGCAGTACTTC
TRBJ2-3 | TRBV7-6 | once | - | CASSLGTQYF | TGTGCCAGCAGCTTAGGTACGCAGTATTTT
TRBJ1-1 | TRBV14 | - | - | CASRGSTRVEAFF | TGTGCCAGCAGAGGATCTACCCGAGTTGAAGCTTTCTTT
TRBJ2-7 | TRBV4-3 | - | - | CASSQDRDEGWEQYF | TGCGCCAGCAGCCAAGATCGGGACGAGGGCTGGGAGCAGTACTTC
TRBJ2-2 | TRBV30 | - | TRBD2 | CAWNYGLAGGTGELFF | TGTGCCTGGAATTATGGGCTAGCGGGGGGTACCGGGGAGCTGTTTTTT